Below are 5 T cell receptor beta chains sequenced from a single sample in a study of breast tumors, draining lymph nodes, adjacent tissues. Samples came from axillary lymph nodes draining the breast cancer. TCRdb re-called the multiplex PCR reads with MiXCR, one entry per CDR3 protein. The sample records 80,000 to 130,000 distinct CDR3 sequences, 20% to 25% being singletons. Sequences were obtained from axillary lymph node tissue. All receptors come from a female donor with breast cancer. Some clones in this sample may be carry-over from other donors' samples.

This sequence joins TRBV7-3 and TRBJ1-1, with D possibly being TRBD1 (6 bases). The V gene lost 0 bases and the J gene lost 1 base, with 6 bases spanning the gap. The CDR3 is 14 residues long. CDR1 and CDR2 from the germline V gene are SGHTA and FQGTGA. In DNA, the CDR3 is TGTGCCAGCAGCTTAACGGGACAGAACACTGAAGCTTTCTTT. It translates to CASSLTGQNTEAFF.

This clonotype showed up just a few times. The junction departs from germline at one end; a sequencing error may be responsible. The J gene is TRBJ1-2, the V gene TRBV5-1; 8 nucleotides align to TRBD1. This CDR3 spans 13 amino acids. Germline CDR1 and CDR2: SGHRS and YFSETQ. This CDR3 reads CASSFQGAGGYAF. The CDR3 bases are TGCGCCAGCAGCTTTCAGGGGGCGGGTGGCTACGCCTTC. The complete variable domain, with remaining parts taken from reference TRBV5-1 and TRBJ1-2, reads KAGVTQTPRYLIKTRGQQVTLSCSPISGHRSVSWYQQTPGQGLQFLFEYFSETQRNKGNFPGRFSGRQFSNSRSEMNVSTLELGDSALYLCASSFQGAGGYAFGSGTRLTVV.

The chain couples TRBV7-6 to TRBJ2-7, with D perhaps TRBD2 (6 bases). The CDR3 runs to 14 residues. V lost 1 base and J 1 base, leaving 8 bases between the germline ends. Germline V gene data show CDR1 as SGHVS and CDR2 as FNYEAQ. CDR3 in amino acids: CASSLEEGSYEQYF. The CDR3 nucleotides are TGTGCCAGCAGCTTAGAGGAGGGATCCTACGAGCAGTACTTC.

This clonotype showed up many times. The chain links TRBV9 to TRBJ2-2, with D possibly TRBD1 on 6 matching bases. V was clipped by 0 bases and J by 5 bases, with 14 bases between them. The CDR3 runs 16 residues. Germline V gene sequence: CDR1 SGDLS, CDR2 YYNGEE. The CDR3 protein is CASSVDPGARTGELFF. Here the CDR3 DNA reads TGTGCCAGCAGCGTAGATCCAGGGGCGAGGACCGGGGAGCTGTTTTTT. Full variable domain (outside the CDR3, taken from reference TRBV9 and TRBJ2-2): DSGVTQTPKHLITATGQRVTLRCSPRSGDLSVYWYQQSLDQGLQFLIQYYNGEERAKGNILERFSAQQFPDLHSELNLSSLELGDSALYFCASSVDPGARTGELFFGEGSRLTVL.

This clonotype was seen ten or more times. The chain's CDR3 is CASSYPPSGSRADTQYF. The CDR3 bases are TGTGCCAGCAGTTACCCACCTAGCGGGAGTCGCGCAGATACGCAGTATTTT. V usage is TRBV6-7 and J usage is TRBJ2-3, with TRBD2 matching over 10 bases. TRBV6-7 is filed as an ORF, its function uncertain. Trimming removed 2 bases from V and 4 bases from J; junction bases left unmatched: 9. The CDR3 length is 17 residues.